The next 22 T cell receptor beta chains were all read from a single sample in a study of cytomegalovirus exposure and HLA in healthy donors. Both 60 Vbeta primers and 13 Jbeta primers went into the PCR. Here immunoSEQ multiplex PCR was the method, and the copy in TCRdb shows in-frame clones only, minus some. Of approximately 280,000 clones listed, more than 80% are singletons. The sample comprised PBMCs. The receptors stem from a middle-aged man in good health and CMV-seropositive.

The chain employs TRBV6-6 and TRBJ1-4, with D unclear. The CDR3 is 15 amino acids. Germline lookup yields CDR1 MNHNY and CDR2 SVGAGI (reference sequence). The V and J ends lost 2 bases and 0 bases respectively, with 7 bases between them. The CDR3 protein is CASSYRVATNEKLFF. In DNA form, the CDR3 reads TGTGCCAGCAGTTACAGAGTAGCAACTAATGAAAAACTGTTTTTT.

The rearrangement uses TRBV28 and TRBJ2-2; possible D gene TRBD2, 5 bases. The CDR3 extends over 12 amino acids. Trimming pared 10 bases from V and 8 bases from J, leaving 14 bases between. CDR1 and CDR2 from the germline V gene are MDHEN and SYDVKM. The DNA for the CDR3 is TGTGCCACCCTCATGAGGGCAGGGGAGCTGTTTTTT. Residues: CATLMRAGELFF.

The chain carries TRBV11-2 and TRBJ2-7, with 10 positions matching TRBD2. The CDR3 totals 17 residues. Germline V gene sequence: CDR1 SGHAT, CDR2 FQNNGV. Trimming took 5 bases from V and 4 from J; bases not matched to a gene: 14. This chain's CDR3 is CASSPYGGAGGTYEQYF. Written as DNA, the CDR3 is TGTGCCAGCAGCCCCTACGGGGGAGCGGGAGGGACGTACGAGCAGTACTTC.

The V gene is TRBV11-2, the J gene TRBJ2-5, with TRBD2 matching 7 bases. Trimming took 0 bases from V and 5 from J; bases not matched to a gene: 6. There are 15 residues in the CDR3. Germline loops: CDR1 SGHAT, CDR2 FQNNGV. The CDR3 DNA follows: TGTGCCAGCAGCTTAGAGGAGGCGGGAGCTGAGACCCAGTACTTC. It encodes CASSLEEAGAETQYF.

V and J are TRBV5-1 and TRBJ2-3; D call uncertain. Trimming stripped 0 bases from V and 0 bases from J, with 11 bases between. This CDR3 is 16 amino acids long. From germline, CDR1 is SGHRS and CDR2 YFSETQ. DNA for the CDR3: TGCGCCAGCAGCTTGGGCGCCGGGTCTAGCACAGATACGCAGTATTTT. As protein: CASSLGAGSSTDTQYF.

The V and J genes are TRBV6-5 and TRBJ2-1; D unresolved. Trimming cost V 2 bases and J 6 bases, with 8 bases left between them. This CDR3 has 13 residues. CDR1 MNHEY and CDR2 SVGAGI come from the germline V gene. The CDR3, as DNA: TGTGCCAGCAGTTACGGCCCCCCCAATGAGCAGTTCTTC. It is translated as CASSYGPPNEQFF.

The rearrangement links TRBV5-1 to TRBJ2-1, with 8 bases matching TRBD2. The CDR3 loop spans 14 amino acids. The germline V gene encodes CDR1 SGHRS and CDR2 YFSETQ. J lost 3 bases, V lost 4 bases, and 3 bases had no gene match. Written as DNA, the CDR3 is TGCGCCAGCAGCAAGACTAGCGACTACAATGAGCAGTTCTTC. As protein: CASSKTSDYNEQFF. Full variable domain (outside the CDR3, taken from reference TRBV5-1 and TRBJ2-1): KAGVTQTPRYLIKTRGQQVTLSCSPISGHRSVSWYQQTPGQGLQFLFEYFSETQRNKGNFPGRFSGRQFSNSRSEMNVSTLELGDSALYLCASSKTSDYNEQFFGPGTRLTVL.

The rearrangement uses TRBV27 and TRBJ1-1, with D perhaps matching TRBD1 (5 bases). This CDR3 comprises 14 residues. V was trimmed by 3 bases and J by 1 base, leaving 9 bases between them. Per germline, CDR1 MNHEY and CDR2 SMNVEV (reference sequence). The CDR3 protein is CASSFGAGNTEAFF. The CDR3 coding sequence is TGTGCCAGCAGTTTTGGGGCCGGGAACACTGAAGCTTTCTTT.

This clone was observed a few times. The chain has TRBV9 and TRBJ2-1, with 14 bases fitting TRBD2. Germline-derived CDR1 and CDR2 are SGDLS and YYNGEE. Germline trimming cut 0 bases from V and 3 bases from J; bases unmatched to any gene: 2. This CDR3 contains 17 residues. For the CDR3, the DNA is TGTGCCAGCAGCGTAGCTGGGACTAGCGGGAGCTACAATGAGCAGTTCTTC. It codes for CASSVAGTSGSYNEQFF.

The rearrangement joins TRBV28 to TRBJ2-7; weak D call: TRBD1 (5 bases). CDR1 and CDR2 (germline): MDHEN, SYDVKM. The CDR3 loop spans 13 amino acids. The V gene lost 4 bases and the J gene lost 4 bases, with 11 bases spanning the gap. In DNA, the CDR3 is TGTGCCAGCAGTTCCTCGCCAGGGTACGAGCAGTACTTC. It yields the protein CASSSSPGYEQYF.

This clone was seen a single time. The rearrangement uses TRBV30 and TRBJ1-5; D call uncertain. Germline lookup yields CDR1 GTSNPN and CDR2 SVGIG (reference sequence). V lost 0 bases and J lost 1, with 10 bases in between. This CDR3 spans 15 amino acids. The CDR3 reads CAWSVGLVSNQPQHF. The DNA of the CDR3 is TGTGCCTGGAGTGTCGGGTTGGTGAGCAATCAGCCCCAGCATTTT.

The chain carries TRBV27 and TRBJ2-3, with 7 bases identical to TRBD2. Germline lookup yields CDR1 MNHEY and CDR2 SMNVEV (reference sequence). V gave up 4 bases and J gave up 3 bases; unmatched junction bases: 4. The CDR3 length is 14 residues. Written as DNA, the CDR3 is TGTGCCAGCAGTTCCGCGGGAGTGACAGATACGCAGTATTTT. As protein: CASSSAGVTDTQYF.

This clone was seen a handful of times. The chain is built from TRBV4-3 and TRBJ2-3, with a possible D match to TRBD1 (7 bases). V lost 0 bases to trimming and J lost 4 bases, with 17 bases between them. This CDR3 is built from 17 residues. Germline CDR1 reads LGHNA; CDR2 reads YSLEER. The CDR3 spells CASSQDSQGGRPDTQYF. DNA of the CDR3: TGCGCCAGCAGCCAAGATAGCCAGGGGGGTCGTCCAGATACGCAGTATTTT.

The V call is TRBV4-2, the J call TRBJ2-3; 8 positions match TRBD2. V dropped 4 bases and J dropped 3; count of bases not matched to a gene: 12. Germline assignment: CDR1 LGHNA and CDR2 YNFKEQ. The CDR3 contains 17 residues. The CDR3 loop is CASSRELYGGGTDTQYF. The CDR3 coding sequence is TGTGCCAGCAGCCGGGAGCTTTACGGGGGGGGGACAGATACGCAGTATTTT.

The gene calls are TRBV2 and TRBJ1-2, with 7 positions matching TRBD1. Per germline, CDR1 SNHLY and CDR2 FYNNEI. The length of the CDR3 is 13 residues. The V segment lost 8 bases and the J segment 2 bases; nucleotides outside the gene matches: 5. CDR3: CASRDSLNYGYTF. CDR3 DNA: TGTGCCAGCCGGGACAGCCTAAACTATGGCTACACCTTC.

V gene TRBV2 combines with J gene TRBJ1-5; tentatively, D is TRBD1 (5 bases). V was pared by 4 bases and J by 5 bases, with 6 bases between. This CDR3 has 12 residues. Germline V gene sequence: CDR1 SNHLY, CDR2 FYNNEI. CDR3 amino acids: CASSAGYQPQHF. In DNA form, the CDR3 reads TGTGCCAGCAGTGCAGGGTATCAGCCCCAGCATTTT.

The CDR3 DNA reads as TGTGCCAGCAGGGACAGGAATCAGCCCCAGCATTTT. Translated, it gives CASRDRNQPQHF. The chain employs TRBV28 and TRBJ1-5; 7 bases fit TRBD1. Looked up from germline, CDR1 is MDHEN and CDR2 is SYDVKM. V lost 6 bases to trimming and J lost 4 bases; unmatched junction nucleotides: 0. The CDR3 sequence is 12 residues long.

The chain is built from TRBV4-2 and TRBJ1-1, with TRBD1 matching 10 bases. V shed 3 bases, J shed 3 bases, and the junction held 4 bases outside the gene matches. The germline V gene encodes CDR1 LGHNA and CDR2 YNFKEQ. The CDR3 consists of 15 residues. The CDR3 DNA is TGTGCCAGCAGCCACCGGGACAGGGGCCACACTGAAGCTTTCTTT. As protein: CASSHRDRGHTEAFF.

The V call is TRBV7-2, the J call TRBJ2-7; D remains ambiguous. The V gene lost 5 bases and the J gene lost 2 bases, with 7 bases spanning the gap. Germline CDR1 and CDR2: SGHTA and FQGNSA. The CDR3 is 12 residues long. The DNA of the CDR3 is TGTGCCAGCAGCCCTTTAACCTACGAGCAGTACTTC. It translates to CASSPLTYEQYF.

The chain combines TRBV7-2 with TRBJ2-1; possible D gene TRBD2, 7 bases. Between the trimmed V and J ends, which lost 4 bases and 0 bases, there was a span of 22 bases. This CDR3 has 19 amino acids. Germline V CDR1 and CDR2: SGHTA, FQGNSA. The CDR3 sequence is CASSSVGGQSSRSYNEQFF. The DNA for the CDR3 is TGTGCCAGCAGCTCCGTCGGGGGGCAGTCCAGCCGCTCCTACAATGAGCAGTTCTTC.

J is TRBJ2-3 and V is TRBV4-2; no reliable D call. V was pared by 0 bases and J by 4 bases, with 14 bases between. Germline values: CDR1 LGHNA, CDR2 YNFKEQ. The CDR3 spans 16 residues. The CDR3 DNA follows: TGTGCCAGCAGCCAAGATGGCCTAGGTGGAGCAGATACGCAGTATTTT. Protein product: CASSQDGLGGADTQYF.

V usage is TRBV7-8 and J usage is TRBJ2-7; 11 bases map to TRBD2. This CDR3 region has 16 residues. V shed 2 bases, J shed 5 bases, and the junction held 8 bases outside the gene matches. Germline CDR1 SGHVS, CDR2 FQNEAQ. CDR3 loop: CASSLIAGGIRHEQYF. The DNA of the CDR3 is TGTGCCAGCAGCTTAATAGCGGGAGGGATTAGGCACGAGCAGTACTTC. The full variable domain, completed using reference TRBV7-8 and TRBJ2-7, is GAGVSQSPRYKVAKRGQDVALRCDPISGHVSLFWYQQALGQGPEFLTYFQNEAQLDKSGLPSDRFFAERPEGSVSTLKIQRTQQEDSAVYLCASSLIAGGIRHEQYFGPGTRLTVT.